This entry describes one TCR beta chain. Its antigen remains unidentified. Those with alopecia areata gave lesional scalp punch biopsies and peripheral blood. Cell sorting on a FACSAria was used to separate CD4+ and CD8+ T cells from the PBMCs. This specimen belongs to a study of CD8+ T cells in alopecia areata. Across the whole study: Oral tofacitinib (5 to 10 mg twice daily) was administered to treated patients.

Reverse transcribed after extraction, RNA yielded cDNA as the sequencing template. Method: immunoSEQ multiplex PCR; TCRdb's copy keeps in-frame clones and lacks some. The sample comprises under 70,000 clones, 90% to 97% of which are singletons, and approximately 24% rests with the top ten. The ends were cut back, 1 base at V and 1 base at J, with 4 bases in the middle. CDR3 length equals 13 residues. Germline V gene lookup returns CDR1 SGHVS and CDR2 FNYEAQ. Study-level results: Lesional scalp exceeded normal scalp in clonality, especially in alopecia totalis/universalis.

This receptor was identified in a human donor with alopecia areata. Specimen: CD8+ T cells sorted from blood, collected at week 0. V gene TRBV7-6 combines with J gene TRBJ1-1; no clear D gene. CDR3 in amino acids: CASSLGRNTEAFF. The CDR3 DNA is TGTGCCAGCAGCTTAGGTCGGAACACTGAAGCTTTCTTT.